What follows is one T cell receptor beta chain and its context. The antigen is unknown. V lost 0 bases and J lost 3, with 3 bases in between. Germline assignment: CDR1 LNHNV and CDR2 YYDKDF (reference sequence). The CDR3 covers 12 residues. PCR used 60 Vbeta primers and 13 Jbeta primers. Repertoires were generated with immunoSEQ multiplex PCR, while TCRdb's copy carries only in-frame clones and drops some. The table shows about 190,000 clones, with over 80% occurring only once. This sample is drawn from a study of cytomegalovirus exposure and HLA in healthy donors. Whole-study results and caveats: Donors belonging to an Asian-associated ancestry cluster reportedly showed fewer N-insertions in productive TCRs than the 666-donor mean, according to what a later analysis found. There were some public TCRs occurring in many donors, but most TCR sequences were rare. What a later analysis showed was that several of the most significant clusters appeared linked to common viral pathogens. TCR beta chain V- and J-gene trimming was linked, in a later analysis, to a missense variant in DCLRE1C.

This TCR was recovered from a man aged 40-49 years in good health and CMV-seropositive. The sample taken for sequencing was PBMCs. The gene calls are TRBV15 and TRBJ2-7; D gene uncertain. DNA of the CDR3: TGTGCCACCAGCAGAGACAGCTACGAGCAGTACTTC. Protein: CATSRDSYEQYF.